Following are 8 T cell receptor beta chains from one sample sequenced in a study of T cell responses to AZD1222 COVID-19 vaccine. Sequencing was performed with immunoSEQ multiplex PCR; in TCRdb, only in-frame clones are kept and a portion is missing. The table has about 140,000 clones, 90% seen once. Source: peripheral blood, taken on day 0 of AZD1222 vaccination. These TCRs come from an adult in good health.

The V gene is TRBV2, the J gene TRBJ1-1, with D uncertain. V gave up 1 base and J gave up 10 bases, with 13 bases separating them. CDR1 is SNHLY and CDR2 is FYNNEI in the germline V gene. The CDR3 length is 13 residues. CDR3: CASSEEVKGLAFF. CDR3 in DNA: TGTGCCAGCAGTGAAGAGGTAAAGGGTTTAGCTTTCTTT.

The CDR3, as DNA: TGTGCCAGCAGCCGAAAGACAGGACAGGCGAATTCACCCCTCCACTTT. As protein: CASSRKTGQANSPLHF. J is TRBJ1-6 and V is TRBV14, with TRBD1 identical over 7 bases. The CDR3 totals 16 residues. V was pared by 4 bases and J by 7 bases, with 10 bases of the junction left unmatched. Germline CDR1 and CDR2: SGHDN and FVKESK.

The chain joins TRBV4-3 to TRBJ1-1; 8 bases line up with TRBD1. This CDR3 is 19 amino acids long. The germline CDR1 and CDR2 sequences are LGHNA and YSLEER. J was trimmed by 0 bases and V by 1 base; bases with no gene match: 13. CDR3 nucleotide sequence: TGCGCCAGCAGCCAAGGGTGGACAGGGAGGGTCGTAGTGAACACTGAAGCTTTCTTT. Its translation: CASSQGWTGRVVVNTEAFF.

The chain employs TRBV19 and TRBJ1-5; TRBD1 aligns across 8 bases. The J segment lost 4 bases and the V segment lost 5 bases, leaving 4 bases of the junction unmatched. Germline V CDR1 and CDR2: LNHDA, SQIVND (reference sequence). The CDR3 has 14 residues. CDR3 coding DNA: TGTGCCAGTAGTTCGGGACAGGAGAATCAGCCCCAGCATTTT. The encoded protein is CASSSGQENQPQHF.

The chain combines TRBV27 with TRBJ1-1; 7 bases match TRBD1. CDR1 is MNHEY, CDR2 SMNVEV, per germline (reference sequence). V shed 6 bases, J shed 10 bases, and the junction held 14 bases outside the gene matches. The CDR3 spans 14 residues. The CDR3 bases are TGTGCCAGCAGCAGGACAGGTGTAGGGAGGGCAGCTTTCTTT. It codes for CASSRTGVGRAAFF.

The chain employs TRBV18 and TRBJ1-1; 9 bases match TRBD1. The germline V gene has CDR1 KGHSH and CDR2 LQKENI. This CDR3 spans 15 amino acids. Trimming removed 3 bases from V and 6 bases from J; junction bases left unmatched: 8. CDR3 sequence: CASSPKTQGAAEAFF. The CDR3 coding sequence is TGTGCCAGCTCACCCAAAACACAGGGGGCGGCTGAAGCTTTCTTT.

This chain connects TRBV7-9 to TRBJ2-7, with D possibly matching TRBD2 (6 bases). V lost 4 bases to trimming and J lost 5 bases, with 18 bases between them. There are 15 residues in the CDR3. Germline assignment: CDR1 SEHNR and CDR2 FQNEAQ (reference sequence). For the CDR3, the DNA is TGTGCCAGCAGCTCCTACTCCCGCGGAGGGGACGAGCAGTACTTC. Protein: CASSSYSRGGDEQYF.

The chain joins TRBV10-3 to TRBJ1-5; TRBD1 is a possible D gene (5 bases). Trimming cost V 0 bases and J 0 bases, with 12 bases left between them. Germline CDR1 and CDR2: ENHRY and SYGVKD. This CDR3 spans 17 amino acids. The CDR3: CAISESGDGHSNQPQHF. The CDR3, as DNA: TGTGCCATCAGTGAGTCAGGGGACGGACATAGCAATCAGCCCCAGCATTTT.